The 29 T cell receptor beta chains reported below all come from one sample, sequenced in a study of Ad26.COV2.S vaccination and SARS-CoV-2 variants. Measured with immunoSEQ multiplex PCR; TCRdb has only the in-frame clones, and not every one. Of over 450,000 clones detected, 80% to 90% appear once; the ten largest clones hold more than 1.5%. Treatment noted: approximately 18 received Ad26.COV2.S at low or high dose, single or two shots; 5 received placebo; per-sample allocation not given. Sample collection was performed on day 63 after the first vaccine or placebo injection. This sample comprised peripheral blood, obtained in a trial of Ad26.COV2.S vaccine versus placebo. The receptors derive from a person aged 18-60 years who received the Ad26.COV2.S COVID-19 vaccine or a placebo.

CDR3: CASSLGRNTEAFF. CDR3 nucleotide sequence: TGTGCCAGCAGCTTGGGCAGGAACACTGAAGCTTTCTTT. The V and J genes are TRBV5-6 and TRBJ1-1; D unclear. Trimming removed 0 bases at V and 1 base at J, with 4 bases between. The CDR3 is 13 residues long. The V gene's germline CDR1 is SGHDT and CDR2 YYEEEE.

The chain joins TRBV5-5 to TRBJ1-2; D is possibly TRBD1 (6 bases). CDR1 and CDR2 from the germline V gene are SGHKS and YYEKEE (reference sequence). V was pared by 4 bases and J by 4 bases, with 14 bases between. The CDR3 runs 14 residues. This chain's CDR3 is CASSGGLAGYGYTF. The CDR3 DNA sequence: TGTGCCAGCAGCGGGGGGCTCGCTGGCTATGGCTACACCTTC.

This clone appeared a single time. The chain joins TRBV6-2 or TRBV6-3 to TRBJ1-2, with TRBD1 as a possible D gene (6 bases). V gave up 5 bases and J gave up 5 bases, with 18 bases separating them. Looked up from germline, CDR1 is MNHEY and CDR2 is SVGEGT. This CDR3 has 15 amino acids. The CDR3 bases are TGTGCCAGCAGTGTAAGCAGAGACAGGCGATATGGCTACACCTTC. Protein product: CASSVSRDRRYGYTF.

The gene calls are TRBV7-9 and TRBJ1-2; 7 bases map to TRBD1. CDR3 size: 12 residues. Germline V CDR1 and CDR2: SEHNR, FQNEAQ (reference sequence). Trimming at V came to 7 bases and at J to 7 bases, leaving 6 bases not matched to a gene. CDR3 in DNA: TGTGCCAGCATCACGACAGGGAGTGGCTACACCTTC. Protein sequence: CASITTGSGYTF.

The chain is built from TRBV19 and TRBJ2-5, with D perhaps being TRBD1 or TRBD2 (7 bases each). The CDR3 covers 15 residues. Germline CDR1 LNHDA, CDR2 SQIVND (reference sequence). Trimming cost V 3 bases and J 5 bases, with 16 bases left between them. CDR3 nucleotides: TGTGCCAGTAGTATGCGGGGGACAGTAGGCGAGACCCAGTACTTC. Translating it yields CASSMRGTVGETQYF.

Concerning this clone itself: At the DNA level, this CDR3 is encoded by other sequences in the same sample as well. This rearrangement joins TRBV5-4 to TRBJ2-7, with D tentatively TRBD1 (5 bases). The V and J ends lost 2 bases and 4 bases respectively, with 7 bases between them. There are 12 residues in the CDR3. In germline, CDR1 is SGHNT, CDR2 YYREEE (reference sequence). CDR3 region: CASSFSGYEQYF. DNA for the CDR3: TGTGCCAGCAGCTTTTCAGGGTACGAGCAGTACTTC.

CDR3 nucleotides: TGTGCCATCAGTGAATCTGACTATGGCTACACCTTC. Translation gives CAISESDYGYTF. This chain joins TRBV10-3 and TRBJ1-2; the D is unclear. Trimming cost V 3 bases and J 3 bases, with 5 bases left between them. Germline V gives CDR1 ENHRY, CDR2 SYGVKD. CDR3 length equals 12 residues.

This chain uses TRBV3-1 (or the pseudogene TRBV3-2) with TRBJ2-7; D is perhaps TRBD2 (6 bases). Trimming cost V 5 bases and J 2 bases, with 13 bases left between them. CDR1 and CDR2 (germline): LGHDT, YNNKEL (reference sequence). There are 14 residues in the CDR3. The CDR3 sequence: CASSFSGSPYEQYF. CDR3 coding DNA: TGTGCCAGCAGCTTTAGCGGATCCCCCTACGAGCAGTACTTC.

As regards this clone: A junction boundary mismatches the germline segment, possibly from a read error. The V call is TRBV28, the J call TRBJ1-1, with a possible D match to TRBD1 (5 bases). Germline loops: CDR1 MDHEN, CDR2 SYDVKM. The CDR3 has 14 amino acids. DNA for the CDR3: TGTACCAGCGGAAGGGGAACACGGAACACTGAAGCTTTCTTT. Translation: CTSGRGTRNTEAFF.

The V call is TRBV30, the J call TRBJ2-7; the D call may be TRBD1 or TRBD2 (5 bases each). Trimming took 2 bases from V and 5 from J, leaving 10 bases between them. This CDR3 has 12 amino acids. Germline lookup yields CDR1 GTSNPN and CDR2 SVGIG (reference sequence). Here the CDR3 DNA reads TGTGCCTGGAGTCGGGGCCGGGACGAGCAGTACTTC. It encodes CAWSRGRDEQYF.

The genes are TRBV20-1 and TRBJ1-1; D unclear. This CDR3 has 10 amino acids. Germline lookup yields CDR1 DFQATT and CDR2 SNEGSKA (reference sequence). The ends were cut back, 7 bases at V and 5 bases at J, with 8 bases in the middle. CDR3 sequence (DNA): TGCAGTGTCGGGATTACTGAAGCTTTCTTT. Translated: CSVGITEAFF.

The CDR3 loop is CASSRQGTSGNTIYF. Here the CDR3 DNA reads TGTGCCAGCAGCCGTCAGGGAACTTCTGGAAACACCATATATTTT. This rearrangement joins TRBV3-1 (or the pseudogene TRBV3-2) to TRBJ1-3; D possibly corresponds to TRBD1 (5 bases). Trimming took off 4 bases at V and 1 base at J, with 11 bases between the two ends. CDR3 length: 15 residues. The germline V gene encodes CDR1 LGHDT and CDR2 YNNKEL (reference sequence).

The V gene is TRBV30, the J gene TRBJ2-5; 9 bases line up with TRBD1. CDR1 and CDR2 from the germline V gene are GTSNPN and SVGIG (reference sequence). This CDR3 has 12 residues. With V trimmed by 4 bases and J by 4 bases, 1 base remained unmatched. The CDR3 DNA follows: TGTGCCTGGACGACAGGGGGAGAGACCCAGTACTTC. Amino acids: CAWTTGGETQYF.

This clone has just a few counts. The chain uses TRBV19 and TRBJ1-1, with no clear D. Trimming took 7 bases from V and 5 from J, leaving 17 bases between them. The CDR3 contains 14 residues. Germline CDR1 reads LNHDA; CDR2 reads SQIVND (reference sequence). CDR3 DNA sequence: TGTGCCAGTACTAAGGGATATGGGTGGACTGAAGCTTTCTTT. This encodes CASTKGYGWTEAFF. Full variable domain (rest looked up from reference TRBV19 and TRBJ1-1): DGGITQSPKYLFRKEGQNVTLSCEQNLNHDAMYWYRQDPGQGLRLIYYSQIVNDFQKGDIAEGYSVSREKKESFPLTVTSAQKNPTAFYLCASTKGYGWTEAFFGQGTRLTVV.

The chain employs TRBV11-2 and TRBJ2-5; D is undetermined. The CDR3 runs to 13 residues. The germline CDR1 and CDR2 sequences are SGHAT and FQNNGV. V was pared by 5 bases and J by 5 bases, with 12 bases between. In DNA form, the CDR3 reads TGTGCCAGCAGCCCGTGGTTTGGGGAGACCCAGTACTTC. It encodes CASSPWFGETQYF.

This chain links TRBV27 with TRBJ2-5; no firm D call. Germline assignment: CDR1 MNHEY and CDR2 SMNVEV (reference sequence). V lost 5 bases, J lost 4 bases, and 11 bases lay in between. There are 13 residues in the CDR3. This chain's CDR3 is CASSRTIGETQYF. CDR3 nucleotides: TGTGCCAGCAGTCGTACTATCGGAGAGACCCAGTACTTC.

The V and J genes are TRBV28 and TRBJ1-2; D gene unclear. Germline V gene data show CDR1 as MDHEN and CDR2 as SYDVKM. The CDR3 runs to 11 residues. V was cut by 4 bases and J by 4 bases, with 4 bases left in between. The CDR3 DNA follows: TGTGCCAGCAGTTCTTCCTATGGCTACACCTTC. Its protein is CASSSSYGYTF.

The rearrangement links TRBV9 to TRBJ2-6, with no clear D. Germline lookup yields CDR1 SGDLS and CDR2 YYNGEE. The CDR3 runs to 16 residues. Trimming left V 4 bases short and J 0 bases short, with 11 bases between. Written as DNA, the CDR3 is TGTGCCAGCAGCACCTTGCCGAGCTCTGGGGCCAACGTCCTGACTTTC. Its translation: CASSTLPSSGANVLTF. Full variable domain (outside the CDR3, taken from reference TRBV9 and TRBJ2-6): DSGVTQTPKHLITATGQRVTLRCSPRSGDLSVYWYQQSLDQGLQFLIQYYNGEERAKGNILERFSAQQFPDLHSELNLSSLELGDSALYFCASSTLPSSGANVLTFGAGSRLTVL.

The chain recombines TRBV11-2 with TRBJ2-3; 8 nucleotides line up with TRBD2. CDR1 SGHAT and CDR2 FQNNGV come from the germline V gene. The CDR3 length is 15 residues. V dropped 0 bases and J dropped 7; count of bases not matched to a gene: 6. The CDR3 protein is CASSLERGGRNTQYF. As DNA, the CDR3 is TGTGCCAGCAGCTTAGAACGGGGGGGTAGGAATACGCAGTATTTT.

The chain has TRBV4-2 and TRBJ2-1; 13 nucleotides align to TRBD2. This CDR3 has 16 residues. Germline V gene data show CDR1 as LGHNA and CDR2 as YNFKEQ. The J segment lost 5 bases and the V segment lost 2 bases, leaving 3 bases of the junction unmatched. CDR3 protein: CASSQSTSGGDNEQFF. Here the CDR3 DNA reads TGTGCCAGCAGCCAATCCACTAGCGGGGGGGACAATGAGCAGTTCTTC.

The chain recombines TRBV18 with TRBJ2-1; D uncertain. V was pared by 2 bases and J by 9 bases, with 11 bases between. The CDR3 extends over 13 amino acids. Germline loops: CDR1 KGHSH, CDR2 LQKENI. The chain's CDR3 is CASSPISVLEQFF. The CDR3 bases are TGTGCCAGCTCACCAATCTCTGTGCTTGAGCAGTTCTTC.

J is TRBJ2-7 and V is TRBV28; 12 bases align to TRBD2. From germline, CDR1 is MDHEN and CDR2 SYDVKM. Germline trimming cut 5 bases from V and 4 bases from J; bases unmatched to any gene: 21. The CDR3 runs to 20 residues. The CDR3 nucleotides read TGTGCCAGCAGTACCGCACAGGGCGGCCTAGCGGGAGGGCCAAGGTACGAGCAGTACTTC. It is translated as CASSTAQGGLAGGPRYEQYF.

The rearrangement links TRBV2 to TRBJ2-1; 11 positions agree with TRBD2. Germline loops: CDR1 SNHLY, CDR2 FYNNEI. The J segment lost 2 bases and the V segment lost 6 bases, leaving 3 bases of the junction unmatched. The CDR3 has 15 amino acids. In DNA form, the CDR3 reads TGTGCCAGCAGCCATAGCGGGGGGGCCTACAATGAGCAGTTCTTC. Its protein product is CASSHSGGAYNEQFF.

The rearrangement joins TRBV28 to TRBJ1-2, with 7 nucleotides matching TRBD1. The germline V gene encodes CDR1 MDHEN and CDR2 SYDVKM. The CDR3 is made up of 13 amino acids. The V and J ends lost 8 bases and 8 bases, in that order; junction bases with no gene match: 11. CDR3 in DNA: TGTGCCAGCCTCCGGGACAGCTCCTACGGCTACACCTTC. Translated: CASLRDSSYGYTF.

V gene TRBV27 combines with J gene TRBJ2-1; tentatively, D is TRBD2 (6 bases). There are 15 residues in the CDR3. Per germline, CDR1 MNHEY and CDR2 SMNVEV (reference sequence). The ends were cut back, 6 bases at V and 7 bases at J, with 19 bases in the middle. CDR3 sequence (DNA): TGTGCCAGCAGCCCCTCCCCGCTAGCGAGAAATGAGCAGTTCTTC. Its translation is CASSPSPLARNEQFF.

The CDR3 sequence is CASSLGGMGGTEAFF. The CDR3 coding sequence is TGTGCCAGCAGTTTGGGGGGGATGGGGGGAACTGAAGCTTTCTTT. The chain has TRBV27 and TRBJ1-1; D might be TRBD1 (5 bases). This CDR3 contains 15 residues. Germline V gene sequence: CDR1 MNHEY, CDR2 SMNVEV (reference sequence). Between the trimmed V and J ends, which lost 3 bases and 5 bases, there was a span of 16 bases.

The chain has TRBV5-1 and TRBJ1-1; 7 bases agree with TRBD1. This CDR3 spans 16 amino acids. Losses at the gene ends were 4 bases for V and 4 bases for J; bases not matched to a gene: 13. CDR1 and CDR2 from the germline V gene are SGHRS and YFSETQ. In DNA, the CDR3 is TGCGCCAGCAGCACCGGACAGGTTATGGGGGGCACTGAAGCTTTCTTT. This codes for CASSTGQVMGGTEAFF.

This clone appeared a single time. This chain links TRBV2 with TRBJ1-2, with TRBD1 as a possible D gene (6 bases). Germline loops: CDR1 SNHLY, CDR2 FYNNEI. The V end lost 4 bases, the J end lost 4 bases, and 13 bases lay between the germline ends. The CDR3 spans 14 residues. The CDR3, as DNA: TGTGCCAGCAGTGGACAGGTACCGTCCTATGGCTACACCTTC. Protein sequence: CASSGQVPSYGYTF.

The count of this clone is one. The genes are TRBV29-1 and TRBJ2-1; 14 bases match TRBD2. The CDR3 loop spans 16 amino acids. V shed 4 bases and J 5 bases; nucleotides not matched to a gene: 7. In germline, CDR1 is SQVTM, CDR2 ANQGSEA. The CDR3 region is CSVAGTSGGPDNEQFF. As DNA, the CDR3 is TGCAGCGTTGCGGGGACTAGCGGGGGCCCTGACAATGAGCAGTTCTTC.